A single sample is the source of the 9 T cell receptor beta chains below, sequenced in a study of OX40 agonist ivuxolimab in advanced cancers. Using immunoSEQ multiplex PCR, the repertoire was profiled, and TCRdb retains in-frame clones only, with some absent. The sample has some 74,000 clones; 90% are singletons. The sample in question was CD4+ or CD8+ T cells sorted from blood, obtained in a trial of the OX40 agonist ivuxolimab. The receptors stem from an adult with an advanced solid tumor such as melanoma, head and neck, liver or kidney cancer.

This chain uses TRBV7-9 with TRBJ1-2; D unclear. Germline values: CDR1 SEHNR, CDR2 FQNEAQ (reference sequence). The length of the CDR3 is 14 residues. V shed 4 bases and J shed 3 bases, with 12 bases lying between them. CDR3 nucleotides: TGTGCCAGCAGCTCCACGAGGGTGGACTATGGCTACACCTTC. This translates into CASSSTRVDYGYTF.

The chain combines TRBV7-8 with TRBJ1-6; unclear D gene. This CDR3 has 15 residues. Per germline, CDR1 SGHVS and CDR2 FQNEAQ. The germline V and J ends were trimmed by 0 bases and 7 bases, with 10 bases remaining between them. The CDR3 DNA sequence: TGTGCCAGCAGCTTAGCTTCGGGGAGCAATTCACCCCTCCACTTT. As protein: CASSLASGSNSPLHF.

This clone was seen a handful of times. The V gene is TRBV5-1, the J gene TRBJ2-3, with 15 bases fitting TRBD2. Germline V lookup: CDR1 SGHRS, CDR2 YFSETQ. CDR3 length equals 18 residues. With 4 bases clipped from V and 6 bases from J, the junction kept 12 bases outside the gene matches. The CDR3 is CASSRGTSGGRRGDTQYF. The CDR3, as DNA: TGCGCCAGCAGCAGAGGGACTAGCGGGGGGCGCCGGGGGGATACGCAGTATTTT.

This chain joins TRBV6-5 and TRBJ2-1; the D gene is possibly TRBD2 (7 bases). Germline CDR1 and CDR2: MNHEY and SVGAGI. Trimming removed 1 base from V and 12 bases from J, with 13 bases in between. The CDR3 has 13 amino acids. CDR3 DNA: TGTGCCAGCAGTTACTATCCAGGGGAGGGGCAGTTCTTC. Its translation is CASSYYPGEGQFF.

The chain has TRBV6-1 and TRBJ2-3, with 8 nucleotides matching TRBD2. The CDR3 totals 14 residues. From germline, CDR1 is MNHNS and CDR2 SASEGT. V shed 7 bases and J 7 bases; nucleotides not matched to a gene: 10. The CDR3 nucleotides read TGTGCCAGCAAACCAGCGGGGGATAGTTATACGCAGTATTTT. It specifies CASKPAGDSYTQYF.

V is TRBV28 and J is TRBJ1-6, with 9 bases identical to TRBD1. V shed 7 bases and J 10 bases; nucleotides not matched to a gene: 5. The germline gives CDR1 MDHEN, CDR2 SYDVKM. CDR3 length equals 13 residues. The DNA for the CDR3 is TGTGCCAGCAAACAGGGGGCTCGGTCACCCCTCCACTTT. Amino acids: CASKQGARSPLHF.

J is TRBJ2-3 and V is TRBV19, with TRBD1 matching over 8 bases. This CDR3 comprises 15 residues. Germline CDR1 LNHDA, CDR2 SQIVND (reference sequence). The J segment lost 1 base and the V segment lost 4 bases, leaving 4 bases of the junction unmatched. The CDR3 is CASSKEGQGTDTQYF. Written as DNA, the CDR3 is TGTGCCAGTAGTAAGGAGGGACAGGGCACAGATACGCAGTATTTT. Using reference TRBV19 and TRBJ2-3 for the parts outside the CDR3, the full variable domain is DGGITQSPKYLFRKEGQNVTLSCEQNLNHDAMYWYRQDPGQGLRLIYYSQIVNDFQKGDIAEGYSVSREKKESFPLTVTSAQKNPTAFYLCASSKEGQGTDTQYFGPGTRLTVL.

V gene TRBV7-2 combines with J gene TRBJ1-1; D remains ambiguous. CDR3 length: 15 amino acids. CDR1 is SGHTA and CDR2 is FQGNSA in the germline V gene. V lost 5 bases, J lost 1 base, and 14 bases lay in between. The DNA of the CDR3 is TGTGCCAGCAGCGCACGGAGGAGGACGAACACTGAAGCTTTCTTT. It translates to CASSARRRTNTEAFF.

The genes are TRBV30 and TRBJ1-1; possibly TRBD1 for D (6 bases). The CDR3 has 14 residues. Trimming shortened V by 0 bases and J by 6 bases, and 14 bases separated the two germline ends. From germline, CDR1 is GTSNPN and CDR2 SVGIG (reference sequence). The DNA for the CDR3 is TGTGCCTGGAGTGTGAGGGGGGCCACGGCTGAAGCTTTCTTT. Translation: CAWSVRGATAEAFF.